The clone carrying this T cell receptor beta chain was recorded many times. J was trimmed by 3 bases and V by 3 bases; bases with no gene match: 2. The germline gives CDR1 DFQATT, CDR2 SNEGSKA (reference sequence). This CDR3 is built from 12 residues. The data are from a study of metastatic and nonmetastatic thyroid tumors. Study summary: Patients with malignant and benign thyroid disease provided blood and tumor or nodule tissue, whose repertoires were compared.

All patients were treatment-naive before thyroid surgery. Per the original data handling: Variation in CDR3 across clinicopathological groups served as the basis for constructing a distant-metastasis classifier in papillary thyroid cancer. TCRdb re-called clones via MiXCR from the PCR reads. TCRdb's processing, not the authors' own work, is the source of the V and J calls. The sample has 20,000 to 25,000 clones; about 20% are singletons. The receptor was derived from a female donor with papillary thyroid cancer or a benign thyroid nodule (not recorded which). Some clones in this sample may be carry-over from other donors' samples. The sequenced sample was adjacent normal tissue. The chain combines TRBV20-1 with TRBJ2-7; 7 bases map to TRBD2. CDR3 DNA sequence: TGCAGTGCTAGGAAGCGGGGCTACGAGCAGTACTTC. It specifies CSARKRGYEQYF.